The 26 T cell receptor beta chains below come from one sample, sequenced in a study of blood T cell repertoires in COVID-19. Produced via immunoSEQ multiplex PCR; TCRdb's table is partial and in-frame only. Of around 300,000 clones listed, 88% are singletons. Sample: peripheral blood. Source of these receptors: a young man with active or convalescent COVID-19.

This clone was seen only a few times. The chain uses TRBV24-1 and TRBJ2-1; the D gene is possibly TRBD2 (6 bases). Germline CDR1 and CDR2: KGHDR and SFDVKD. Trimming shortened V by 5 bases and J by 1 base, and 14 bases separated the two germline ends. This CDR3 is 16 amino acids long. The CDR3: CATSAPRDSSYNEQFF. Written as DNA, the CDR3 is TGTGCCACCAGTGCCCCCCGGGACTCGTCCTACAATGAGCAGTTCTTC.

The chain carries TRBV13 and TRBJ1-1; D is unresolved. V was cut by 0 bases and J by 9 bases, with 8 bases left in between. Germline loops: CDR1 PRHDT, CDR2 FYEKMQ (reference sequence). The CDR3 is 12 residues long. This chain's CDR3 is CASSLGREQAFF. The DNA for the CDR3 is TGTGCCAGCAGCTTAGGACGGGAACAAGCTTTCTTT.

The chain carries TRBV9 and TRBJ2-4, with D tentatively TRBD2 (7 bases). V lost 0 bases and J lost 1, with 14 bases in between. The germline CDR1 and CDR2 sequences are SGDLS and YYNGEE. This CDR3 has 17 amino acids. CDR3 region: CASSVEGGSDAKNIQYF. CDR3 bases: TGTGCCAGCAGCGTAGAGGGGGGGAGCGACGCCAAAAACATTCAGTACTTC.

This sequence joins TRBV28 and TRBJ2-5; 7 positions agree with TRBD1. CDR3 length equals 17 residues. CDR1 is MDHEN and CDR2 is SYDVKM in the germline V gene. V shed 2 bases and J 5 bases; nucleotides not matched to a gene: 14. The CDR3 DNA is TGTGCCAGCAGTTTAGCCGCCCCACAGGGGCCGGAGGAGACCCAGTACTTC. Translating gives CASSLAAPQGPEETQYF.

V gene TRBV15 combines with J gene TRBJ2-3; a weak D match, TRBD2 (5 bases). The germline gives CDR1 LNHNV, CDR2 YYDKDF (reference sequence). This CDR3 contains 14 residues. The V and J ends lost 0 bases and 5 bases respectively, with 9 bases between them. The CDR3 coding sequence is TGTGCCACCAGCAGAGATGGTCGGGGAGATACGCAGTATTTT. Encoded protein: CATSRDGRGDTQYF.

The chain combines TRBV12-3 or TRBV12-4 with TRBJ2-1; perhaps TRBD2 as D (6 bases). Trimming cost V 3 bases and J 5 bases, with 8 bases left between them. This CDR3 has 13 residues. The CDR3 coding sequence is TGTGCCAGCAGTTTCGTAGCGGACAATGAGCAGTTCTTC. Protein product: CASSFVADNEQFF.

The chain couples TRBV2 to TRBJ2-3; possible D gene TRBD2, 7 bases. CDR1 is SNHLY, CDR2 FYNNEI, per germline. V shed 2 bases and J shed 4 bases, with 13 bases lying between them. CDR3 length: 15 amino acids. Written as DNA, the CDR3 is TGTGCCAGCAGTGAATCCCGGGGGGCGGCAGATACGCAGTATTTT. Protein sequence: CASSESRGAADTQYF.

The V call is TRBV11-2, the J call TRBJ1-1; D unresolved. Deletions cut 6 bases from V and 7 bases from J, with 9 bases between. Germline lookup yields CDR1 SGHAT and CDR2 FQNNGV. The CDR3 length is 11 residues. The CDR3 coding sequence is TGTGCCAGCAGTCATGAGGGTGAAGCTTTCTTT. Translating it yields CASSHEGEAFF.

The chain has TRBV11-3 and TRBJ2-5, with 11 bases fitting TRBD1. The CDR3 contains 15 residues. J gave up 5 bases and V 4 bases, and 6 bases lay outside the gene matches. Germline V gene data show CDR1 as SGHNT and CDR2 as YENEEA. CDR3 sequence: CASSSGTGGWETQYF. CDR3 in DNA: TGTGCCAGCAGCTCCGGGACAGGGGGTTGGGAGACCCAGTACTTC.

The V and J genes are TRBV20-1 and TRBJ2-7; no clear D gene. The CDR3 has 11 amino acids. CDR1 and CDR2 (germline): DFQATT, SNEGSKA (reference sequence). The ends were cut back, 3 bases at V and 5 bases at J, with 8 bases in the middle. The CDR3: CSASFRDEQYF. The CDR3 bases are TGCAGTGCTAGTTTCCGGGACGAGCAGTACTTC.

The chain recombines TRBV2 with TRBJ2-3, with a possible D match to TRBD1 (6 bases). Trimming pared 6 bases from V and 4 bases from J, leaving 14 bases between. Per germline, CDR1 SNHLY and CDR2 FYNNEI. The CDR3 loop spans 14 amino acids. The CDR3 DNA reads TGTGCCAGCAGCCAATCAGGGGTGTCAGATACGCAGTATTTT. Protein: CASSQSGVSDTQYF.

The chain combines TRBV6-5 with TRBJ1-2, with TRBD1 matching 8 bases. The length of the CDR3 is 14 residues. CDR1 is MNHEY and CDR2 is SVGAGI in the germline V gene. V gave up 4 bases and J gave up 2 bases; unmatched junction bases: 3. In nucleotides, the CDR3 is TGTGCCAGCAGTTGGACAGGGATGAACTATGGCTACACCTTC. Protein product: CASSWTGMNYGYTF.

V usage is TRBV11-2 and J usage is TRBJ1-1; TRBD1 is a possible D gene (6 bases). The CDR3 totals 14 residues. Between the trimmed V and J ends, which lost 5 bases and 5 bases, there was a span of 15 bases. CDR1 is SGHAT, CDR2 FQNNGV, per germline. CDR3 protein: CASSPGGAVTEAFF. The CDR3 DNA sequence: TGTGCCAGCAGCCCTGGGGGGGCAGTGACTGAAGCTTTCTTT. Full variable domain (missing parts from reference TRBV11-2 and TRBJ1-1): EAGVAQSPRYKIIEKRQSVAFWCNPISGHATLYWYQQILGQGPKLLIQFQNNGVVDDSQLPKDRFSAERLKGVDSTLKIQPAKLEDSAVYLCASSPGGAVTEAFFGQGTRLTVV.

The CDR3 spells CASSLGARVEEQYF. The DNA for the CDR3 is TGCGCCAGCAGCTTGGGGGCCAGGGTGGAGGAGCAGTACTTC. This chain links TRBV5-1 with TRBJ2-7, with TRBD1 as a possible D gene (5 bases). Germline V lookup: CDR1 SGHRS, CDR2 YFSETQ. The CDR3 length is 14 residues. V lost 0 bases and J lost 7, with 14 bases in between.

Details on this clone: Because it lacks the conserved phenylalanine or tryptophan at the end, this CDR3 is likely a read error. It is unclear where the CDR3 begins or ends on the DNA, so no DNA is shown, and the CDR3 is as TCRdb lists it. The CDR3 loop reads CSARGGKRV. The V and J genes are TRBV20-1 and TRBJ1-1. The CDR3 length is 9 residues, termini included. The V gene's germline CDR1 is DFQATT and CDR2 SNEGSKA (reference sequence).

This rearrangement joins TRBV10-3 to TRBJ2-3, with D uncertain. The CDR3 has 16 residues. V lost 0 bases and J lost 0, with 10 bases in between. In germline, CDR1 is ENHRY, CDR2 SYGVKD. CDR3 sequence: CAISESTVESTDTQYF. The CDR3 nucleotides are TGTGCCATCAGTGAGTCTACCGTCGAGAGCACAGATACGCAGTATTTT.

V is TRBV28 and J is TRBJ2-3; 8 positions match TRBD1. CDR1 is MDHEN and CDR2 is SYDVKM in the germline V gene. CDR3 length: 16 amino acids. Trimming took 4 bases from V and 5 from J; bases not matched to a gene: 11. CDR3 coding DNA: TGTGCCAGCAGTTCCAAAACAGGGGGGAGCCTAGATACGCAGTATTTT. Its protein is CASSSKTGGSLDTQYF. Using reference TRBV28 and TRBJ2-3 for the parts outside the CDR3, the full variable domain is DVKVTQSSRYLVKRTGEKVFLECVQDMDHENMFWYRQDPGLGLRLIYFSYDVKMKEKGDIPEGYSVSREKKERFSLILESASTNQTSMYLCASSSKTGGSLDTQYFGPGTRLTVL.

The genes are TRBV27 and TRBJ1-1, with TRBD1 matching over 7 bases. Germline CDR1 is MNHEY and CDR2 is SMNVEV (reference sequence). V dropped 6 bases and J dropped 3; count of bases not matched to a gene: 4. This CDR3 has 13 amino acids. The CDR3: CASRRQGDTEAFF. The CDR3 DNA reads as TGTGCCAGCAGACGACAGGGAGACACTGAAGCTTTCTTT.

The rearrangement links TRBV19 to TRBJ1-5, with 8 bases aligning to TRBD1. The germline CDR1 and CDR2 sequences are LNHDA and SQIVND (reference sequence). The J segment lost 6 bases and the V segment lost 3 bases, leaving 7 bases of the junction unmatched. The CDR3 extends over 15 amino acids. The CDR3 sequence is CASSMWAGGGQPQHF. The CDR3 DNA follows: TGTGCCAGTAGTATGTGGGCAGGGGGCGGTCAGCCCCAGCATTTT.

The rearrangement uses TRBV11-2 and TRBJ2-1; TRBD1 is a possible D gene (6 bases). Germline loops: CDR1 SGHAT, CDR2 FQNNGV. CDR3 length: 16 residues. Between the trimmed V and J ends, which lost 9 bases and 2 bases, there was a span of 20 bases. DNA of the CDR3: TGTGCCAGTCCCCCCTTACCAGGGGATGCCTACAATGAGCAGTTCTTC. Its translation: CASPPLPGDAYNEQFF.

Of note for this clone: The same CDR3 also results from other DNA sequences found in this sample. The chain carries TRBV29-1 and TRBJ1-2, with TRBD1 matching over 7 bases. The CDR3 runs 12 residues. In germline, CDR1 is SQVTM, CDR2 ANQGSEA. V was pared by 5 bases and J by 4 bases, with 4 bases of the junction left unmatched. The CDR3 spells CSVRQGGYGYTF. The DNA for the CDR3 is TGCAGCGTTCGACAGGGTGGCTATGGCTACACCTTC.

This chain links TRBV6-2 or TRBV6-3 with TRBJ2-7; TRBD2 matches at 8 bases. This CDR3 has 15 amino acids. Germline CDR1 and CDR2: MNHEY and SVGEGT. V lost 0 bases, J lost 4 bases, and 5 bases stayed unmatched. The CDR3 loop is CASSYSTSGDYEQYF. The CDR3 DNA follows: TGTGCCAGCAGTTACTCCACTAGCGGTGATTACGAGCAGTACTTC.

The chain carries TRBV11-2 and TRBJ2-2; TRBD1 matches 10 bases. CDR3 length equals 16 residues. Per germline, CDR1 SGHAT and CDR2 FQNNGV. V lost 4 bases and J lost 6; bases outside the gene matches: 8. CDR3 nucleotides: TGTGCCAGCAGCTCATTGACAGGGGGCGAATCCGGGGAGCTGTTTTTT. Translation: CASSSLTGGESGELFF.

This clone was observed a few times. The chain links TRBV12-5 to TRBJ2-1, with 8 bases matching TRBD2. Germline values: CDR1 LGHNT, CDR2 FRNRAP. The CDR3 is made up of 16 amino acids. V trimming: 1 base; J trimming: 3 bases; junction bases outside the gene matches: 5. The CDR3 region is CASGLAGTSGYNEQFF. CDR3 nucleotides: TGTGCTAGTGGTTTGGCCGGGACTAGTGGCTACAATGAGCAGTTCTTC. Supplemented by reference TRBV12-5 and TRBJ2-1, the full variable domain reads DARVTQTPRHKVTEMGQEVTMRCQPILGHNTVFWYRQTMMQGLELLAYFRNRAPLDDSGMPKDRFSAEMPDATLATLKIQPSEPRDSAVYFCASGLAGTSGYNEQFFGPGTRLTVL.

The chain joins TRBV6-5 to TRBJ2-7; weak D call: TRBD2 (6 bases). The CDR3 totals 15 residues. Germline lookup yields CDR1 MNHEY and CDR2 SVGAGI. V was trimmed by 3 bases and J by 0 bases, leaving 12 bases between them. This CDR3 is CASSYGGPPSYEQYF. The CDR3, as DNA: TGTGCCAGCAGTTATGGAGGGCCCCCCTCCTACGAGCAGTACTTC.

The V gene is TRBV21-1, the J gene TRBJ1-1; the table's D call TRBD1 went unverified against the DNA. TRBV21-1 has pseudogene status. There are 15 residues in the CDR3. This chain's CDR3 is CASSGVPGGCTEAFF. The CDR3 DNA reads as TGTGCCAGCAGCGGAGTGCCAGGGGGCTGCACTGAAGCTTTCTTT.